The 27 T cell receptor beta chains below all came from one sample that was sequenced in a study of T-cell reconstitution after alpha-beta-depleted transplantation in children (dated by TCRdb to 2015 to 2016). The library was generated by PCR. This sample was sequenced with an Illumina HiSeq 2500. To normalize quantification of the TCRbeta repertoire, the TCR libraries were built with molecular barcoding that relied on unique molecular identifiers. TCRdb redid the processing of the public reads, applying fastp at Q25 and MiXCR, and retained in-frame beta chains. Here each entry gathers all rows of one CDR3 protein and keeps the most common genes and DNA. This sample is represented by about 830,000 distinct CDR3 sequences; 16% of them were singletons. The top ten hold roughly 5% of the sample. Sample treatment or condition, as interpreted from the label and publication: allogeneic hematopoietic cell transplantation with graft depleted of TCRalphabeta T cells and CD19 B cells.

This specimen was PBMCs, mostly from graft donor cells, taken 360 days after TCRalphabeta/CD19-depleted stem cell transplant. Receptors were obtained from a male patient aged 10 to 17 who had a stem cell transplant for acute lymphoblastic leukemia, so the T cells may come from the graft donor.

In nucleotides, the CDR3 is TGTGCCAGCAGCCATCAAATTTGGAACAGGGTCTACGAGCAGTACTTC. Protein sequence: CASSHQIWNRVYEQYF. The chain is built from TRBV3-1 and TRBJ2-7; maybe TRBD1 (6 bases). Trimming pared 3 bases from V and 3 bases from J, leaving 18 bases between. The germline V gene encodes CDR1 LGHDT and CDR2 YNNKEL (reference sequence). There are 16 residues in the CDR3.

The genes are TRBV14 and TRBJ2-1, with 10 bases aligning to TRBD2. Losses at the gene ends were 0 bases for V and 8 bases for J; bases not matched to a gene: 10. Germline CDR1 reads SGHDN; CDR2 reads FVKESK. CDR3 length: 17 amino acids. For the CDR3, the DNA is TGTGCCAGCAGCCAAGATTTTCCTAGCGGGAGTATCGATGAGCAGTTCTTC. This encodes CASSQDFPSGSIDEQFF.

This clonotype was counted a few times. Written as DNA, the CDR3 is TGTGCCAGCAGCCAAGGTGGTGAAGCTTTCTTT. This translates into CASSQGGEAFF. The chain has TRBV3-1 and TRBJ1-1; D uncertain. The CDR3 length is 11 residues. Germline-derived CDR1 and CDR2 are LGHDT and YNNKEL (reference sequence). V lost 1 base and J lost 7, with 4 bases in between.

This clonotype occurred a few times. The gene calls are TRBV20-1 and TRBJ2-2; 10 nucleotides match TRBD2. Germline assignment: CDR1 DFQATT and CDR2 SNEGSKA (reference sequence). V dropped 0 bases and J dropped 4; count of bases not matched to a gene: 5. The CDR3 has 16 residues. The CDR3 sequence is CSARDSGGTPTGELFF. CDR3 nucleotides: TGCAGTGCTAGAGATAGCGGGGGGACTCCCACCGGGGAGCTGTTTTTT.

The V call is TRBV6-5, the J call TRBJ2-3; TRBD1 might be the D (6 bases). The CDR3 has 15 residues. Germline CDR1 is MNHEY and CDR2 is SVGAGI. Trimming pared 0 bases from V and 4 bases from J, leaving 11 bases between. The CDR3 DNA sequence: TGTGCCAGCAGTTACTCCACAGGGTTGGCAGATACGCAGTATTTT. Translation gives CASSYSTGLADTQYF.

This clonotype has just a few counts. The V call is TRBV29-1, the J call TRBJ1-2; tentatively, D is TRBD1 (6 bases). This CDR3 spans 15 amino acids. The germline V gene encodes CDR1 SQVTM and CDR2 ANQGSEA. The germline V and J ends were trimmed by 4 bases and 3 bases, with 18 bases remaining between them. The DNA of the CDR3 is TGCAGCGTTGTTCGGGGGGCCGGCCTCTACTATGGCTACACCTTC. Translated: CSVVRGAGLYYGYTF.

CDR3 protein: CASGVRGPLIEAFF. CDR3 coding DNA: TGTGCCAGCGGGGTTCGAGGGCCCTTAATTGAAGCTTTCTTT. The chain carries TRBV7-8 and TRBJ1-1, with D uncertain. The germline CDR1 and CDR2 sequences are SGHVS and FQNEAQ. The germline V and J ends were trimmed by 8 bases and 7 bases, with 20 bases remaining between them. This CDR3 contains 14 residues.

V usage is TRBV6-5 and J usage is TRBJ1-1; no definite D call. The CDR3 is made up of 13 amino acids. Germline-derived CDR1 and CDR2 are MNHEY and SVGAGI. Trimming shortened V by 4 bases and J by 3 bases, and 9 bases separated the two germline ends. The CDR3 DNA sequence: TGTGCCAGCAGTTGGAATCGGGACACTGAAGCTTTCTTT. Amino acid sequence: CASSWNRDTEAFF.

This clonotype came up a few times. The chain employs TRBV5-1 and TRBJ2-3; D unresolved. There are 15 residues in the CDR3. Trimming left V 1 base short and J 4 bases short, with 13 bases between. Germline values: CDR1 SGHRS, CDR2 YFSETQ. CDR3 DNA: TGCGCCAGCAGCTTGAGTGCCCCCCGCTCAGATACGCAGTATTTT. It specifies CASSLSAPRSDTQYF. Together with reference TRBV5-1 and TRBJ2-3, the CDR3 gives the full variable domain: KAGVTQTPRYLIKTRGQQVTLSCSPISGHRSVSWYQQTPGQGLQFLFEYFSETQRNKGNFPGRFSGRQFSNSRSEMNVSTLELGDSALYLCASSLSAPRSDTQYFGPGTRLTVL.

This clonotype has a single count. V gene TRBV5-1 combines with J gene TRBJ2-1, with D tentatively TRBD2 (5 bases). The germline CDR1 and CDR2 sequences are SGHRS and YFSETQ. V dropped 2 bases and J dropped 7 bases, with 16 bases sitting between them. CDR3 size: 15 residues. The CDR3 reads CASSFTGSGGNEQFF. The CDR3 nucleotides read TGCGCCAGCAGCTTCACGGGGTCTGGCGGGAATGAGCAGTTCTTC.

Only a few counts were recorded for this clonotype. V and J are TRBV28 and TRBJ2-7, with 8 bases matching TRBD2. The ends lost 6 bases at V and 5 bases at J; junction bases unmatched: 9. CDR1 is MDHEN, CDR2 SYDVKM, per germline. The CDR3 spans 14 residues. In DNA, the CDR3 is TGTGCCAGCAGCCAAGGACTAGCACAAGACGAGCAGTACTTC. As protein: CASSQGLAQDEQYF.

For the CDR3, the DNA is TGCAGCGCACGGGACAGGGGTTATGAGCAGTTCTTC. This translates into CSARDRGYEQFF. The chain uses TRBV29-1 and TRBJ2-1; 10 bases agree with TRBD1. The CDR3 covers 12 residues. CDR1 and CDR2 (germline): SQVTM, ANQGSEA. V dropped 7 bases and J dropped 8; count of bases not matched to a gene: 5.

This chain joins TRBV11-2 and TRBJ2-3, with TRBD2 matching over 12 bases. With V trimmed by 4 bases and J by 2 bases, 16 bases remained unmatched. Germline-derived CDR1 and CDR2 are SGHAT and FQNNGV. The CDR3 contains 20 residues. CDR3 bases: TGTGCCAGCAGCTCGCGGACTAGCGGGACTCTTCGCACGACCACAGATACGCAGTATTTT. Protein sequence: CASSSRTSGTLRTTTDTQYF.

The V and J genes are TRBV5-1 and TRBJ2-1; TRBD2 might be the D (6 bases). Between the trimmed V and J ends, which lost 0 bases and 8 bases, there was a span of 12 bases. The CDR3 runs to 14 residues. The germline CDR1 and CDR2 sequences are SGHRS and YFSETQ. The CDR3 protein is CASSLGATGDEQFF. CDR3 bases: TGCGCCAGCAGCTTGGGGGCTACGGGGGATGAGCAGTTCTTC.

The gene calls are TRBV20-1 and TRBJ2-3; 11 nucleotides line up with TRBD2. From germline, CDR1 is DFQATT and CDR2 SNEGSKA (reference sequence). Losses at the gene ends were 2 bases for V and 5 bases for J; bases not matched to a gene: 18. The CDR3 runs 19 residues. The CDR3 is CSARKSRLAGGPAQDTQYF. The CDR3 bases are TGCAGTGCTAGAAAGTCCCGGCTAGCGGGAGGTCCAGCCCAAGATACGCAGTATTTT.

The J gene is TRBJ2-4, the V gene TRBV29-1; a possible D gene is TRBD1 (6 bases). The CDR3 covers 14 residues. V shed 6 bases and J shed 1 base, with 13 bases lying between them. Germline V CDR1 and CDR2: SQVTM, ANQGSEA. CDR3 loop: CSVQTGHAKNIQYF. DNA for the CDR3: TGCAGCGTGCAGACAGGACATGCCAAAAACATTCAGTACTTC.

CDR3 coding DNA: TGTGCCAGCAGTCTTAGGGGACGACAAGAGACCCAGTACTTC. It encodes CASSLRGRQETQYF. The chain combines TRBV12-3 or TRBV12-4 with TRBJ2-5; D tentatively reads TRBD1 or TRBD2 (5 bases each). The CDR3 has 14 amino acids. With 5 bases removed from V and 2 bases from J, the gap between germline ends came to 12 bases.

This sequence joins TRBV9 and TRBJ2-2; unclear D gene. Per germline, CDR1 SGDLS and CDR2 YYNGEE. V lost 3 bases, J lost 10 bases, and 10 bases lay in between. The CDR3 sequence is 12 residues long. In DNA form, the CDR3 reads TGTGCCAGCAGCGGTCAGGCCACGGAGCTGTTTTTT. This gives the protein CASSGQATELFF.

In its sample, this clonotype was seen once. The chain's CDR3 is CAWRRTWRESNEQFF. For the CDR3, the DNA is TGTGCCTGGAGACGGACGTGGCGGGAGAGCAATGAGCAGTTCTTC. The V gene is TRBV30, the J gene TRBJ2-1; 7 nucleotides line up with TRBD2. The CDR3 has 15 residues. Trimming cost V 3 bases and J 6 bases; bases outside gene matches: 11. CDR1 is GTSNPN, CDR2 SVGIG, per germline (reference sequence). The entire variable domain, with the rest obtained from reference TRBV30 and TRBJ2-1, is as follows: SQTIHQWPATLVQPVGSPLSLECTVEGTSNPNLYWYRQAAGRGLQLLFYSVGIGQISSEVPQNLSASRPQDRQFILSSKKLLLSDSGFYLCAWRRTWRESNEQFFGPGTRLTVL.

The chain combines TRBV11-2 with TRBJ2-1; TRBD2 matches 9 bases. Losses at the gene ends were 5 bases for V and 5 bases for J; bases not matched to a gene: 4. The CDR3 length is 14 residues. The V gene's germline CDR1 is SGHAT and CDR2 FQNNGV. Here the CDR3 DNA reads TGTGCCAGCAGCCGCGGGGGGGTGGACAATGAGCAGTTCTTC. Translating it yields CASSRGGVDNEQFF.

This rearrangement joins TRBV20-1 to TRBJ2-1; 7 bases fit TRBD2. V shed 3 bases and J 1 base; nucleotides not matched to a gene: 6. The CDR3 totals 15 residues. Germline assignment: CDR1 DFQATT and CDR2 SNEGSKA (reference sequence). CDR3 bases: TGCAGTGCTAGGGCCTCTAGCGGTTCCTACAATGAGCAGTTCTTC. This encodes CSARASSGSYNEQFF.

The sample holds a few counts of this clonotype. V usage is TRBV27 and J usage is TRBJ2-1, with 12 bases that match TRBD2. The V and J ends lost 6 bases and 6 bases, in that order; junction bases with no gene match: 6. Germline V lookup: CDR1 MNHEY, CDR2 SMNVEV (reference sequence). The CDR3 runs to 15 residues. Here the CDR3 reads CASREWTSGINEQFF. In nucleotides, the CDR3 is TGTGCCAGCAGAGAATGGACTAGCGGGATCAATGAGCAGTTCTTC.

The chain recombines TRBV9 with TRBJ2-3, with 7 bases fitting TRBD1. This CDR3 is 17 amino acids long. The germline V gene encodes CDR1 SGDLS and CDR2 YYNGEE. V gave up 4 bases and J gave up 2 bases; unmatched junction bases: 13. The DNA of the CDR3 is TGTGCCAGCAGCCTTAACCCCGGGACAGACTCCACAGATACGCAGTATTTT. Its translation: CASSLNPGTDSTDTQYF.

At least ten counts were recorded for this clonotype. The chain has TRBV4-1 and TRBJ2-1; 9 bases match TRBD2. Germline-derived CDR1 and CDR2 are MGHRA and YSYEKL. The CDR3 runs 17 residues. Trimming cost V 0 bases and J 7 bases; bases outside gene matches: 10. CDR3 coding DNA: TGCGCCAGCAGCCAAGACGGAAGGGGGACTAGCATGAATGAGCAGTTCTTC. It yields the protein CASSQDGRGTSMNEQFF.

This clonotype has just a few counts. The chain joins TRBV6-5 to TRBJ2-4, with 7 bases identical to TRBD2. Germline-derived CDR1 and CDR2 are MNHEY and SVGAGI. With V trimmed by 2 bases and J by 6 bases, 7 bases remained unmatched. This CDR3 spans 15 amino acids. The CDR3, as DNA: TGTGCCAGCAGTTACCGCGGGAGCGGAGGAAACATTCAGTACTTC. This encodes CASSYRGSGGNIQYF.

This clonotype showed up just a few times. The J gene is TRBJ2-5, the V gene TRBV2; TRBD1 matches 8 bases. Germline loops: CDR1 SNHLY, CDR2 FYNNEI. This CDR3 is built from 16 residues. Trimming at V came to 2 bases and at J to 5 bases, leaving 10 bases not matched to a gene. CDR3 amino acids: CASSELGRGQEETQYF. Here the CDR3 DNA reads TGTGCCAGCAGTGAATTAGGCAGGGGGCAAGAGGAGACCCAGTACTTC.

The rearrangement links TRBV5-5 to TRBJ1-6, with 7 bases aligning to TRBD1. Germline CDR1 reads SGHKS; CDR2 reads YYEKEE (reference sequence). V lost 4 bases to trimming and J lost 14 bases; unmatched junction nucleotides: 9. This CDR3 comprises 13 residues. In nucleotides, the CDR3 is TGTGCCAGCAGCCTGGGGACAGACATAACCCTCCACTTT. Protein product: CASSLGTDITLHF. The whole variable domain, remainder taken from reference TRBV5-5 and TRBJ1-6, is DAGVTQSPTHLIKTRGQQVTLRCSPISGHKSVSWYQQVLGQGPQFIFQYYEKEERGRGNFPDRFSARQFPNYSSELNVNALLLGDSALYLCASSLGTDITLHFGNGTRLTVT.